This T cell receptor (beta chain) was recorded in a study of cytomegalovirus exposure and HLA in healthy donors. General study points: The study recorded around 160 TCR beta chains that were cytomegalovirus-associated.

PCR involved 60 Vbeta and 13 Jbeta primers. Produced via immunoSEQ multiplex PCR; TCRdb's table is partial and in-frame only. Counted here are 100,000 to 150,000 clones, under 85% occurring once; the ten biggest clones make up approximately 3.9%. This CDR3 spans 15 amino acids. The germline CDR1 and CDR2 sequences are LGHNT and FRNRAP. The V end was cut by 7 bases, the J end by 1 base, with 14 bases between. Turning to this clone: Its antigen remains unidentified.

The chain employs TRBV12-5 and TRBJ1-3; a weak D match, TRBD1 (5 bases). Sequencing was done on a sample of PBMCs. The sequence was collected from a woman between 50 and 59 years old in good health and CMV-seropositive. CDR3 amino acids: CASALPGLSGNTIYF. As DNA, the CDR3 is TGTGCTAGTGCCCTACCGGGACTTTCTGGAAACACCATATATTTT.